This TCR beta chain is drawn from a study of cytomegalovirus exposure and HLA in healthy donors. Notes on the study in general: Through in vitro validation, three CMV-associated chains were shown to be specific for CMV antigens. In an earlier analysis, productive rearrangement rates for most beta V segments clustered near 90% or 30%.

This clone was recorded once. Its target is unknown. The CDR3 runs 16 residues. V was clipped by 3 bases and J by 2 bases; unmatched bases: 6. Germline loops: CDR1 SGDLS, CDR2 YYNGEE. It was with 60 Vbeta and 13 Jbeta primers that the PCR ran. Sequenced by immunoSEQ multiplex PCR; TCRdb stores in-frame clones only, minus some. Among some 200,000 clones listed, around 70% were seen once. The clonotype originates from a man aged 40-55 years in good health and CMV-seropositive. The V gene is TRBV9, the J gene TRBJ2-1, with 9 bases identical to TRBD1. Sequenced sample: PBMCs. The CDR3 DNA sequence: TGTGCCAGCAGCGCACCGGGACAGGGCCCCTACAATGAGCAGTTCTTC. The encoded protein is CASSAPGQGPYNEQFF.